One and the same sample provided the 14 T cell receptor beta chains below, sequenced in a study of T cell responses to AZD1222 COVID-19 vaccine. TCRdb keeps only in-frame clones here, not all; method: immunoSEQ multiplex PCR. The sample holds 90,000 to 110,000 clones, 70% to 90% seen once. The sample consisted of peripheral blood, taken on day 0 of AZD1222 vaccination. These receptor sequences come from an adult in good health.

This clone was recorded only once. The gene calls are TRBV5-4 and TRBJ2-6, with 8 bases lining up with TRBD1. V shed 1 base and J 0 bases; nucleotides not matched to a gene: 6. CDR3 length equals 18 residues. Germline lookup yields CDR1 SGHNT and CDR2 YYREEE (reference sequence). The CDR3 DNA reads as TGTGCCAGCAGCTTGTGGGCAGGGGGCGGCTCTGGGGCCAACGTCCTGACTTTC. This translates into CASSLWAGGGSGANVLTF.

The rearrangement links TRBV15 to TRBJ1-1; the D is unclear. Looked up from germline, CDR1 is LNHNV and CDR2 is YYDKDF (reference sequence). Trimming left V 0 bases short and J 1 base short, with 6 bases between. The CDR3 spans 14 residues. The CDR3 DNA reads as TGTGCCACCAGCAGAGATAAAGGGAACACTGAAGCTTTCTTT. Amino acid sequence: CATSRDKGNTEAFF.

This clone showed up just once. The rearrangement links TRBV7-2 to TRBJ2-6; D gene ambiguous. The V end was cut by 8 bases, the J end by 3 bases, with 8 bases between. The CDR3 sequence is 13 residues long. Germline CDR1 and CDR2: SGHTA and FQGNSA. The CDR3 reads CASGRSGANVLTF. In nucleotides, the CDR3 is TGTGCCAGCGGGCGGAGTGGGGCCAACGTCCTGACTTTC. Drawing the rest from reference TRBV7-2 and TRBJ2-6, the complete variable domain is GAGVSQSPSNKVTEKGKDVELRCDPISGHTALYWYRQSLGQGLEFLIYFQGNSAPDKSGLPSDRFSAERTGGSVSTLTIQRTQQEDSAVYLCASGRSGANVLTFGAGSRLTVL.

The rearrangement links TRBV7-9 to TRBJ2-1; 9 nucleotides agree with TRBD1. This CDR3 is 17 amino acids long. Trimming removed 3 bases from V and 5 bases from J; junction bases left unmatched: 11. CDR1 is SEHNR and CDR2 is FQNEAQ in the germline V gene (reference sequence). The CDR3 DNA reads TGTGCCAGCAGCTTCCGGCCCGGGACAGGGTTTGACAATGAGCAGTTCTTC. Translation: CASSFRPGTGFDNEQFF. Full variable domain (remainder filled in from reference TRBV7-9 and TRBJ2-1): DTGVSQNPRHKITKRGQNVTFRCDPISEHNRLYWYRQTLGQGPEFLTYFQNEAQLEKSRLLSDRFSAERPKGSFSTLEIQRTEQGDSAMYLCASSFRPGTGFDNEQFFGPGTRLTVL.

The chain's CDR3 is CASSGGTGGGYGYTF. The CDR3 DNA follows: TGTGCCAGCAGCGGGGGGACAGGGGGCGGCTATGGCTACACCTTC. This chain links TRBV5-4 with TRBJ1-2, with 12 nucleotides matching TRBD1. The germline CDR1 and CDR2 sequences are SGHNT and YYREEE (reference sequence). The trim removed 4 bases at V and 4 bases at J, leaving 5 bases unmatched. The length of the CDR3 is 15 residues. Complete variable domain (other parts from reference TRBV5-4 and TRBJ1-2): ETGVTQSPTHLIKTRGQQVTLRCSSQSGHNTVSWYQQALGQGPQFIFQYYREEENGRGNFPPRFSGLQFPNYSSELNVNALELDDSALYLCASSGGTGGGYGYTFGSGTRLTVV.

The rearrangement joins TRBV11-2 to TRBJ2-1; 7 nucleotides align to TRBD2. CDR1 and CDR2 (germline): SGHAT, FQNNGV. The CDR3 contains 14 residues. After removal of 8 bases from V and 8 bases from J, the junction contained 12 bases not matched to a gene. This CDR3 reads CASAAWGGLDEQFF. CDR3 coding DNA: TGTGCCAGCGCAGCGTGGGGGGGTTTAGATGAGCAGTTCTTC.

The rearrangement links TRBV7-2 to TRBJ2-1; a possible D gene is TRBD2 (5 bases). This CDR3 has 15 amino acids. Germline CDR1 SGHTA, CDR2 FQGNSA. V was cut by 7 bases and J by 8 bases, with 21 bases left in between. DNA for the CDR3: TGTGCCAGCACCCCGTGGAGCGGAAATGTCGATGAGCAGTTCTTC. Translated, it gives CASTPWSGNVDEQFF.

This sequence joins TRBV20-1 and TRBJ1-5; no reliable D call. This CDR3 has 13 residues. Per the germline V gene, CDR1 is DFQATT and CDR2 is SNEGSKA (reference sequence). Trimming cost V 3 bases and J 6 bases, with 12 bases left between them. The DNA for the CDR3 is TGCAGTGCTAGTGGCGGGCTCGGTCAGCCCCAGCATTTT. It translates to CSASGGLGQPQHF.

The J gene is TRBJ2-7, the V gene TRBV18, with 7 bases fitting TRBD1. Germline V gene data show CDR1 as KGHSH and CDR2 as LQKENI. CDR3 length equals 15 residues. Losses at the gene ends were 1 base for V and 3 bases for J; bases not matched to a gene: 6. The CDR3 region has the DNA TGTGCCAGCTCACCACAGGGTCCAGGGGGCTACGAGCAGTACTTC. Protein: CASSPQGPGGYEQYF.

The DNA of the CDR3 is TGTGCCAGCAGCTTGAACTGGGGACAGGGAAATGAGCAGTTCTTC. Translation: CASSLNWGQGNEQFF. The gene calls are TRBV11-3 and TRBJ2-1; 9 positions match TRBD1. The CDR3 sequence is 15 residues long. V shed 3 bases and J 7 bases; nucleotides not matched to a gene: 7. Germline V gene data show CDR1 as SGHNT and CDR2 as YENEEA.

The V gene is TRBV12-3 or TRBV12-4, the J gene TRBJ1-2; no clear D gene. Trimming shortened V by 6 bases and J by 4 bases, and 9 bases separated the two germline ends. CDR3 length: 12 amino acids. CDR3 in amino acids: CASSTEPYGYTF. CDR3 sequence (DNA): TGTGCCAGCAGCACAGAGCCCTATGGCTACACCTTC.

The chain couples TRBV18 to TRBJ1-4, with D perhaps TRBD1 (5 bases). Trimming cost V 4 bases and J 0 bases, with 15 bases left between them. This CDR3 comprises 17 residues. Germline V lookup: CDR1 KGHSH, CDR2 LQKENI. CDR3 DNA sequence: TGTGCCAGCTCACTCTCACAGGCAAGCGCAACTAATGAAAAACTGTTTTTT. Amino acids: CASSLSQASATNEKLFF.

This chain joins TRBV28 and TRBJ2-7; D uncertain. Germline loops: CDR1 MDHEN, CDR2 SYDVKM. V lost 6 bases to trimming and J lost 5 bases, with 17 bases between them. The CDR3 totals 14 residues. In DNA, the CDR3 is TGTGCCAGCAGCTCACCGCCATCGGGCGACGAGCAGTACTTC. It encodes CASSSPPSGDEQYF. Looking up the rest from reference TRBV28 and TRBJ2-7 gives the full variable domain: DVKVTQSSRYLVKRTGEKVFLECVQDMDHENMFWYRQDPGLGLRLIYFSYDVKMKEKGDIPEGYSVSREKKERFSLILESASTNQTSMYLCASSSPPSGDEQYFGPGTRLTVT.

The chain recombines TRBV28 with TRBJ2-5, with TRBD2 matching 10 bases. With V trimmed by 0 bases and J by 2 bases, 9 bases remained unmatched. In germline, CDR1 is MDHEN, CDR2 SYDVKM. The CDR3 is made up of 18 amino acids. The CDR3 protein is CASSLWKSSGSFQETQYF. CDR3 sequence (DNA): TGTGCCAGCAGTTTATGGAAATCTAGCGGGAGTTTTCAAGAGACCCAGTACTTC.